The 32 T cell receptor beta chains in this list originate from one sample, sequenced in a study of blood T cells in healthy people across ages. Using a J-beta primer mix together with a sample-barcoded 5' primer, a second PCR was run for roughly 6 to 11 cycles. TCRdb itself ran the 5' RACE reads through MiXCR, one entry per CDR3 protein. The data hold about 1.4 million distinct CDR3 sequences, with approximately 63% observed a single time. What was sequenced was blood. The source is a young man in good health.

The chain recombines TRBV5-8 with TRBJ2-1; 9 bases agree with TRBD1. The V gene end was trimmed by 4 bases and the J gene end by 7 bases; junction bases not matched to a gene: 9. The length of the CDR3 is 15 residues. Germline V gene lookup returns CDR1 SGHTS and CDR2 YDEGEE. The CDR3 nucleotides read TGTGCCAGCAGCAGGGACAGGGTAGCGGAAAATGAGCAGTTCTTC. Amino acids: CASSRDRVAENEQFF.

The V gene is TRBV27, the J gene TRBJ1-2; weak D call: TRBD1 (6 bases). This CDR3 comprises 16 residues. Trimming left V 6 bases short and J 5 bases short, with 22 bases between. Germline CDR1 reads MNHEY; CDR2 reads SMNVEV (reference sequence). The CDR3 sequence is CASSQSTWGGAYGYTF. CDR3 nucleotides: TGTGCCAGCAGCCAATCGACATGGGGGGGCGCGTATGGCTACACCTTC.

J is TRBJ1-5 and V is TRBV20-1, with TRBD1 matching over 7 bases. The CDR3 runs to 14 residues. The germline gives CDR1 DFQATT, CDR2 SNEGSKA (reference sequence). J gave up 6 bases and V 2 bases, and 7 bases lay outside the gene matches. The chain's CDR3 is CSARNDRASQPQHF. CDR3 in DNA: TGCAGTGCTAGAAACGACAGGGCCAGTCAGCCCCAGCATTTT.

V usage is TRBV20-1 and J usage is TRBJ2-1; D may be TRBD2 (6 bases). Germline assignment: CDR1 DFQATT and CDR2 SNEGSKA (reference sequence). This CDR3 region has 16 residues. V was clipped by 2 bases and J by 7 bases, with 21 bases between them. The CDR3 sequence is CSARPPSGGKYNEQFF. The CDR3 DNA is TGCAGTGCTAGACCCCCTTCGGGCGGGAAATATAATGAGCAGTTCTTC.

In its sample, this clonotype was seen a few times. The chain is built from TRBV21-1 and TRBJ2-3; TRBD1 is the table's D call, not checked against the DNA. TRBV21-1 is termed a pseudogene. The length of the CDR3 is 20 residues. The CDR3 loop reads CASSSRDQGLTLPPTDTQYF. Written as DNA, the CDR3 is TGTGCCAGCAGCTCCCGCGATCAGGGGCTAACACTACCTCCCACAGATACGCAGTATTTT.

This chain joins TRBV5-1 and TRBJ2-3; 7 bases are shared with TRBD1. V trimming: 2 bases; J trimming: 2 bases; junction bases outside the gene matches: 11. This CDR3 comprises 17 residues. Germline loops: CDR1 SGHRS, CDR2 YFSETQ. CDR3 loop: CASSFRQGTSATDTQYF. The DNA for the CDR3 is TGCGCCAGCAGCTTTAGACAGGGTACATCGGCCACAGATACGCAGTATTTT.

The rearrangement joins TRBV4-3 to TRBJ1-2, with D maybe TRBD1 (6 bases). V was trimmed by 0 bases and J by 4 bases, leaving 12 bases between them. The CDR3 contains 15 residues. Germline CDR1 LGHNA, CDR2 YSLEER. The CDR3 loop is CASSQETGSSYGYTF. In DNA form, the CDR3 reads TGCGCCAGCAGCCAAGAGACAGGATCTTCCTATGGCTACACCTTC.

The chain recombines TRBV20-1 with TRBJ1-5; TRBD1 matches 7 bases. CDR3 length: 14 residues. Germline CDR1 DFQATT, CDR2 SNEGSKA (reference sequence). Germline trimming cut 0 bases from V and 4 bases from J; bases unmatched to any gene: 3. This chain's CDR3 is CSAREGRGNQPQHF. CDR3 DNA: TGCAGTGCTAGAGAAGGCAGGGGGAATCAGCCCCAGCATTTT.

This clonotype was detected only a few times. The CDR3 spells CASSRGISNGYTF. The DNA for the CDR3 is TGTGCCAGCAGCCGAGGGATCTCCAACGGCTACACCTTC. This chain joins TRBV7-2 and TRBJ1-2; no clear D. The CDR3 totals 13 residues. With 5 bases removed from V and 8 bases from J, the gap between germline ends came to 15 bases. Germline-derived CDR1 and CDR2 are SGHTA and FQGNSA.

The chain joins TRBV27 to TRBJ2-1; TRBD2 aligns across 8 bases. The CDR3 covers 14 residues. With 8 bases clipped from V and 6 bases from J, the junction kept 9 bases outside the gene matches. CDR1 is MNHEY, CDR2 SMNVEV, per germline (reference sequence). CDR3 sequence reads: CASSGTRSSNEQFF. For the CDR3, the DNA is TGTGCCAGCTCCGGGACTAGGTCGAGCAATGAGCAGTTCTTC.

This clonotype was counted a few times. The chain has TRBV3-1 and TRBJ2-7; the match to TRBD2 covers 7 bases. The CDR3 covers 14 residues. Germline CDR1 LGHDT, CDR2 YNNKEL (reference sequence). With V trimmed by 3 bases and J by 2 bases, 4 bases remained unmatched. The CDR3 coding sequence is TGTGCCAGCAGCCATACTAGCGCCCCCTACGAGCAGTACTTC. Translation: CASSHTSAPYEQYF.

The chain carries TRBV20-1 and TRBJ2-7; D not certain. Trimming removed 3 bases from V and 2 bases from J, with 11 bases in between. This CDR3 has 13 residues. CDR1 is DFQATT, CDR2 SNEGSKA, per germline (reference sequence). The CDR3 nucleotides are TGCAGTGCTAGTAAAGAGTCTCCCTACGAGCAGTACTTC. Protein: CSASKESPYEQYF.

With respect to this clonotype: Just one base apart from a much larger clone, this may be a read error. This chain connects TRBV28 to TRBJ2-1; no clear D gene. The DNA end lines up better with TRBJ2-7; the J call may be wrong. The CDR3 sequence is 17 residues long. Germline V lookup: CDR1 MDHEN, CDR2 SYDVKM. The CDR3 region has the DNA TGTGCCAGCAGTCCCCTTGACGCCCGATTCTCCTACAATGAGCAGTACTTC. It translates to CASSPLDARFSYNEQYF.

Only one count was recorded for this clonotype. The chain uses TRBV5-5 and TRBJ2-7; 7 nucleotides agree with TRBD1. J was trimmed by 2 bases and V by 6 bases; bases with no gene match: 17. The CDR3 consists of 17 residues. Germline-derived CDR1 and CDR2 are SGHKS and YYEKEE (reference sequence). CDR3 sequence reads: CASIKGRGQNPTYEQYF. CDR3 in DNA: TGTGCCAGCATCAAGGGAAGGGGACAGAACCCTACCTACGAGCAGTACTTC. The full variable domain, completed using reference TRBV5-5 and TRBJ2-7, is DAGVTQSPTHLIKTRGQQVTLRCSPISGHKSVSWYQQVLGQGPQFIFQYYEKEERGRGNFPDRFSARQFPNYSSELNVNALLLGDSALYLCASIKGRGQNPTYEQYFGPGTRLTVT.

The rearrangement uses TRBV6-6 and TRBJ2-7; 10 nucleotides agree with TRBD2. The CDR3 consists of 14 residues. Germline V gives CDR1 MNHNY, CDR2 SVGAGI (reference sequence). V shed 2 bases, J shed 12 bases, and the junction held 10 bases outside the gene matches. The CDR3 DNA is TGTGCCAGCAGTTACGCTAGCGGGAGTTTTAGTAGGTACTTC. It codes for CASSYASGSFSRYF.

CDR3 region: CASSIFATEYEQFF. As DNA, the CDR3 is TGTGCCAGCAGCATCTTCGCGACCGAGTATGAGCAGTTCTTC. This chain uses TRBV5-6 with TRBJ2-1; D call uncertain. The CDR3 runs to 14 residues. Germline V gene lookup returns CDR1 SGHDT and CDR2 YYEEEE. Trimming took off 4 bases at V and 8 bases at J, with 16 bases between the two ends.

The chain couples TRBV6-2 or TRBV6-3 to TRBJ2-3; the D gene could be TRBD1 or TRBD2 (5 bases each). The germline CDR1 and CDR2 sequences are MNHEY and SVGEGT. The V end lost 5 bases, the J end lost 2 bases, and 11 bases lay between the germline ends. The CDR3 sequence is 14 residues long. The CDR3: CASSPMGDTDTQYF. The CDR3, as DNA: TGTGCCAGCAGTCCAATGGGGGACACAGATACGCAGTATTTT.

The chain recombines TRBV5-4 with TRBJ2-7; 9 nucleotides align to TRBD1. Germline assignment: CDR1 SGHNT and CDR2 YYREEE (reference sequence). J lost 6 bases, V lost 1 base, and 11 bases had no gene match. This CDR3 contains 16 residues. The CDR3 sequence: CASSLSWRTGVREQYF. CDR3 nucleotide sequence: TGTGCCAGCAGCTTGTCATGGAGGACAGGGGTGCGCGAGCAGTACTTC.

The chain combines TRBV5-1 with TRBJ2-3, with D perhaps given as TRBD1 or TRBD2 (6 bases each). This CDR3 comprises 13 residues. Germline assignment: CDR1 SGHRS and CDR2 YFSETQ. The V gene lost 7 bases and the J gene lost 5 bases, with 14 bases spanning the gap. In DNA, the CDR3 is TGCGCCAGCGGAGGGCAGGGGAGAGATACGCAGTATTTT. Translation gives CASGGQGRDTQYF. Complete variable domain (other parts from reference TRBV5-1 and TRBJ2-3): KAGVTQTPRYLIKTRGQQVTLSCSPISGHRSVSWYQQTPGQGLQFLFEYFSETQRNKGNFPGRFSGRQFSNSRSEMNVSTLELGDSALYLCASGGQGRDTQYFGPGTRLTVL.

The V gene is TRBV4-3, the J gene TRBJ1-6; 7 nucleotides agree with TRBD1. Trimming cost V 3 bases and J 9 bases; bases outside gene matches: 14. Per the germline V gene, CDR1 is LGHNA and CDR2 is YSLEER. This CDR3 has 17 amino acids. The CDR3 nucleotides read TGCGCCAGCAGCCAGCAACCAAGGGGGCGAGGGGCTTCACCCCTCCACTTT. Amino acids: CASSQQPRGRGASPLHF.

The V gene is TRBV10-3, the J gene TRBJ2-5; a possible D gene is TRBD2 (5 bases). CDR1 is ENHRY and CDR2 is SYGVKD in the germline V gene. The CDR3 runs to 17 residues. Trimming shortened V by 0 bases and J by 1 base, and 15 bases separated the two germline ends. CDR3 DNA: TGTGCCATCAGTGAGTCGAAGTTACCAGCGGTCCAAGAGACCCAGTACTTC. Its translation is CAISESKLPAVQETQYF.

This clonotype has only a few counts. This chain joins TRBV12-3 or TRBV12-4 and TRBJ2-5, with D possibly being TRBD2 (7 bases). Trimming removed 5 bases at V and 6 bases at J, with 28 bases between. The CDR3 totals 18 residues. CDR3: CASSTQGKFVGGIQTQYF. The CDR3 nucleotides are TGTGCCAGCAGTACACAGGGAAAATTCGTGGGAGGGATTCAGACCCAGTACTTC.

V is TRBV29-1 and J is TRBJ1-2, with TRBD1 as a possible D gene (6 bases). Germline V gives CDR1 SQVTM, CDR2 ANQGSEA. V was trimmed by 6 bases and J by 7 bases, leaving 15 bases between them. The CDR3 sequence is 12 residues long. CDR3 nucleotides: TGCAGCGTGGAGTGGCAGGGGACTGGCTACACCTTC. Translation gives CSVEWQGTGYTF.

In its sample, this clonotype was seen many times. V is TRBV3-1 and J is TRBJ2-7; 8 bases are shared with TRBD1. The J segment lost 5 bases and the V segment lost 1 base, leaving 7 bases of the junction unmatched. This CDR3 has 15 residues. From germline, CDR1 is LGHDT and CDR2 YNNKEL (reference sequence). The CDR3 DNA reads TGTGCCAGCAGCCAAGGCGGGACAGGAATCAACGAGCAGTACTTC. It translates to CASSQGGTGINEQYF.

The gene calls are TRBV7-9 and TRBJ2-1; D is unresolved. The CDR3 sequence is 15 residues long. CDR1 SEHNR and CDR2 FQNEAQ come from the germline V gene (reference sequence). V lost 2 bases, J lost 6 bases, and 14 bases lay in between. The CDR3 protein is CASSLLQASSNEQFF. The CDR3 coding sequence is TGTGCCAGCAGCTTACTTCAGGCCTCAAGCAATGAGCAGTTCTTC.

The CDR3 is CASSVPSGAYSGANVLTF. The CDR3 coding sequence is TGTGCCAGCAGCGTCCCAAGCGGGGCATACTCTGGGGCCAACGTCCTGACTTTC. V usage is TRBV9 and J usage is TRBJ2-6, with 7 bases fitting TRBD2. The CDR3 spans 18 residues. The germline gives CDR1 SGDLS, CDR2 YYNGEE. Trimming at V came to 2 bases and at J to 0 bases, leaving 8 bases not matched to a gene.

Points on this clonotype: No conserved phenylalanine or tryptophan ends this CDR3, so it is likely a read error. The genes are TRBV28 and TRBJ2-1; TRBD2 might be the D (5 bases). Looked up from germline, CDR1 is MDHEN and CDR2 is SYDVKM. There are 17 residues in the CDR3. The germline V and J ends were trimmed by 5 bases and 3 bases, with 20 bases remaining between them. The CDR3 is CASSPLRGGRYYNEQFV. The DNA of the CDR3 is TGTGCCAGCAGTCCCTTAAGAGGCGGGCGCTACTACAATGAGCAGTTCGTC.

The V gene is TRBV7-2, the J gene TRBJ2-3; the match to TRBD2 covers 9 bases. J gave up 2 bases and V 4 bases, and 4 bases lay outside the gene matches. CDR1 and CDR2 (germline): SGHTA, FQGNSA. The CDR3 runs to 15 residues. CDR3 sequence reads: CASSSGLAATDTQYF. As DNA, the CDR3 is TGTGCCAGCAGCTCGGGACTAGCCGCCACAGATACGCAGTATTTT. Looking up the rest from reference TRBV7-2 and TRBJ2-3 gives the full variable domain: GAGVSQSPSNKVTEKGKDVELRCDPISGHTALYWYRQSLGQGLEFLIYFQGNSAPDKSGLPSDRFSAERTGGSVSTLTIQRTQQEDSAVYLCASSSGLAATDTQYFGPGTRLTVL.

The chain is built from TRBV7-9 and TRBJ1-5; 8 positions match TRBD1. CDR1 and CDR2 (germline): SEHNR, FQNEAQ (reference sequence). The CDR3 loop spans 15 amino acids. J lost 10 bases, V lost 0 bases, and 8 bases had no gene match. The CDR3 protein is CASSLAGQGVRPQHF. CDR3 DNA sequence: TGTGCCAGCAGCTTAGCCGGACAGGGCGTACGACCCCAGCATTTT.

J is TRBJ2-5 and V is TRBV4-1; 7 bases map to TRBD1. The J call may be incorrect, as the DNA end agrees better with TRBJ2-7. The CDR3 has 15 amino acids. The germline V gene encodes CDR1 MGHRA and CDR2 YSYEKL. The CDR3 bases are TGCGCCAGCAGCCAAGTCGACAGGGTAAGCGACGAGCAGTACTTC. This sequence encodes CASSQVDRVSDEQYF.

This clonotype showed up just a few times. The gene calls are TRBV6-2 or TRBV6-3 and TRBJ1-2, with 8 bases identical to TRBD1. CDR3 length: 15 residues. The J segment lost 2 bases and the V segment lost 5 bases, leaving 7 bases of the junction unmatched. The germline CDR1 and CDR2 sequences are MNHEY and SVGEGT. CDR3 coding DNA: TGTGCCAGCAGTCGCCCGGGACAGGCGAACTATGGCTACACCTTC. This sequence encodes CASSRPGQANYGYTF.

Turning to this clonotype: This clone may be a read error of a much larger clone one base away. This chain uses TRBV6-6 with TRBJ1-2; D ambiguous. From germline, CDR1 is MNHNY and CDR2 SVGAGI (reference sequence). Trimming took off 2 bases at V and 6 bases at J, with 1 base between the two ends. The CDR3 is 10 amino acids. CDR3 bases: TGTGCCAGCAGTTACAATGGCTACACCTTC. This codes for CASSYNGYTF.